The rows below give T cell receptor beta chains drawn from one sample of a study of shared clonotypes between healthy human individuals. Assay: immunoSEQ multiplex PCR; the TCRdb copy retains only in-frame clones and omits some. Of about 680,000 clones in the sample, around 72% were seen once. The sequenced sample was memory CD4+ T cells sorted from blood. Receptor source: a woman aged 30 to 39 in good health. Each CDR3 is given with its conserved first and last residue. The D gene is left open where the match is weak. Where a row states a size, it is once, few, many or the class of an expanded clone; other rows omit it.

V gene: TRBV5-1; D gene: .; clone size: once; J gene: TRBJ2-2; CDR3 protein: CASSLTSSGELFF; CDR3 DNA: TGCGCCAGCAGCTTAACTAGTAGCGGGGAGCTGTTTTTT
V gene: TRBV11-2; D gene: .; clone size: .; J gene: TRBJ2-1; CDR3 protein: CASRRPGTTYNEQFF; CDR3 DNA: TGTGCCAGCAGGCGTCCCGGGACCACCTACAATGAGCAGTTCTTC
V gene: TRBV7-9; D gene: .; clone size: once; J gene: TRBJ2-2; CDR3 protein: CASGSTGELFF; CDR3 DNA: TGTGCCAGCGGGTCCACCGGGGAGCTGTTTTTT
V gene: TRBV7-2; D gene: .; clone size: .; J gene: TRBJ2-3; CDR3 protein: CASSAPSDSTDTQYF; CDR3 DNA: TGTGCCAGCAGCGCCCCTAGCGATAGCACAGATACGCAGTATTTT
V gene: TRBV11-2; D gene: .; clone size: .; J gene: TRBJ1-1; CDR3 protein: CATSMDTEAFF; CDR3 DNA: TGTGCCACCTCGATGGACACTGAAGCTTTCTTT
V gene: TRBV4-2; D gene: TRBD1; clone size: .; J gene: TRBJ2-1; CDR3 protein: CASSQGGTGAYNEQFF; CDR3 DNA: TGTGCCAGCAGCCAAGGGGGGACAGGAGCTTACAATGAGCAGTTCTTC
V gene: TRBV10-3; D gene: .; clone size: once; J gene: TRBJ1-2; CDR3 protein: CAIRADWGNYGYTF; CDR3 DNA: TGTGCCATCCGGGCGGATTGGGGTAACTATGGCTACACCTTC
V gene: TRBV30; D gene: TRBD2; clone size: .; J gene: TRBJ2-7; CDR3 protein: CAWGGEPYEQYF; CDR3 DNA: TGTGCCTGGGGGGGGGAACCCTACGAGCAGTACTTC
V gene: TRBV5-1; D gene: .; clone size: .; J gene: TRBJ2-1; CDR3 protein: CASTNGNEQFF; CDR3 DNA: TGCGCCAGCACCAACGGCAATGAGCAGTTCTTC
V gene: TRBV28; D gene: TRBD1; clone size: few; J gene: TRBJ1-2; CDR3 protein: CASSPTGRYGYTF; CDR3 DNA: TGTGCCAGCAGCCCGACAGGGAGGTATGGCTACACCTTC
V gene: TRBV7-9; D gene: .; clone size: .; J gene: TRBJ1-4; CDR3 protein: CASSLGSVLGKLFF; CDR3 DNA: TGTGCCAGCAGCTTAGGTTCGGTCTTAGGAAAACTGTTTTTT
V gene: TRBV6-5; D gene: .; clone size: .; J gene: TRBJ1-1; CDR3 protein: CASSSGTIGTEAFF; CDR3 DNA: TGTGCCAGCAGTTCCGGGACGATCGGCACTGAAGCTTTCTTT
V gene: TRBV7-9; D gene: .; clone size: .; J gene: TRBJ2-5; CDR3 protein: CASSLDSTGRTQYF; CDR3 DNA: TGTGCCAGCAGCTTAGACAGCACTGGTAGGACCCAGTACTTC
V gene: TRBV7-2; D gene: .; clone size: .; J gene: TRBJ2-7; CDR3 protein: CASSFGGGYEQYF; CDR3 DNA: TGTGCCAGCAGCTTCGGGGGCGGCTACGAGCAGTACTTC
V gene: TRBV27; D gene: .; clone size: few; J gene: TRBJ1-2; CDR3 protein: CASRHSDPPGGYTF; CDR3 DNA: TGTGCCAGCAGGCACTCCGACCCTCCGGGAGGCTACACCTTC
V gene: TRBV5-8; D gene: .; clone size: .; J gene: TRBJ2-7; CDR3 protein: CASSSTYYEQYF; CDR3 DNA: TGTGCCAGCAGCTCCACATACTACGAGCAGTACTTC